Listed below are T cell receptor beta chains from one sample, sequenced in a study of blood T cell repertoires in COVID-19. TCRdb keeps only in-frame clones here, not all; method: immunoSEQ multiplex PCR. The sample yields a few hundred thousand clones, around 87% seen once. The material sequenced was PBMCs or T cells enriched from blood (not recorded which). All receptors come from a man in his forties or fifties in a cohort exposed to, infected with or recovered from COVID-19 (not recorded which). The CDR3 runs from the conserved cysteine through the conserved F or W. The D gene is left open where the match is weak. Clone size is given for some rows only: seen once, a few or many times, or a class if the clone is expanded.

v_gene: TRBV7-9
d_gene: .
abundance: .
j_gene: TRBJ1-2
CDR3aa: CASSAGDGYTF
CDR3nt: TGTGCCAGCAGCGCGGGGGACGGCTACACCTTC

v_gene: TRBV2
d_gene: .
abundance: .
j_gene: TRBJ2-7
CDR3aa: CASSALDSSEQYF
CDR3nt: TGTGCCAGCAGCGCACTCGACAGCTCCGAGCAGTACTTC

v_gene: TRBV11-3
d_gene: TRBD2
abundance: .
j_gene: TRBJ2-1
CDR3aa: CASSFRTSGSRNEQFF
CDR3nt: TGTGCCAGCAGCTTCCGGACTAGCGGGAGCCGCAATGAGCAGTTCTTC

v_gene: TRBV20-1
d_gene: .
abundance: .
j_gene: TRBJ1-2
CDR3aa: CSASDPGTGYTF
CDR3nt: TGCAGTGCTAGTGATCCAGGGACAGGCTACACCTTC

v_gene: TRBV7-6
d_gene: TRBD2
abundance: .
j_gene: TRBJ2-3
CDR3aa: CASSLITSGSGDTQYF
CDR3nt: TGTGCCAGCAGCTTAATCACTAGCGGGAGCGGAGATACGCAGTATTTT

v_gene: TRBV11-2
d_gene: .
abundance: .
j_gene: TRBJ2-2
CDR3aa: CASSLEYGSGELFF
CDR3nt: TGTGCCAGCAGCTTAGAATACGGGTCCGGGGAGCTGTTTTTT

v_gene: TRBV5-4
d_gene: TRBD1
abundance: once
j_gene: TRBJ2-1
CDR3aa: CASSSGTGAYNEQFF
CDR3nt: TGTGCCAGCAGCTCCGGGACAGGGGCCTACAATGAGCAGTTCTTC

v_gene: TRBV28
d_gene: .
abundance: .
j_gene: TRBJ2-2
CDR3aa: CASSGARSNTGELFF
CDR3nt: TGTGCCAGCAGTGGGGCACGTTCGAACACCGGGGAGCTGTTTTTT

v_gene: TRBV5-1
d_gene: .
abundance: few
j_gene: TRBJ1-4
CDR3aa: CASSLTATNEKLFF
CDR3nt: TGCGCCAGCAGCTTGACAGCAACTAATGAAAAACTGTTTTTT

v_gene: TRBV19
d_gene: .
abundance: .
j_gene: TRBJ1-3
CDR3aa: CASSIKRTGNTIYF
CDR3nt: TGTGCCAGTAGTATAAAGAGAACTGGAAACACCATATATTTT

v_gene: TRBV5-6
d_gene: TRBD1
abundance: .
j_gene: TRBJ2-3
CDR3aa: CASSLRTGWADTQYF
CDR3nt: TGTGCCAGCAGCTTGCGGACAGGGTGGGCAGATACGCAGTATTTT

v_gene: TRBV6-4
d_gene: TRBD2
abundance: .
j_gene: TRBJ2-7
CDR3aa: CASSASGSSYEQYF
CDR3nt: TGTGCCAGCAGTGCTAGCGGGAGCTCCTACGAGCAGTACTTC

v_gene: TRBV19
d_gene: .
abundance: once
j_gene: TRBJ1-6
CDR3aa: CASSIVRGYSPLHF
CDR3nt: TGTGCCAGTAGTATAGTCAGGGGATATTCACCCCTCCACTTT

v_gene: TRBV19
d_gene: .
abundance: .
j_gene: TRBJ1-5
CDR3aa: CASSITSVTHQHF
CDR3nt: TGTGCCAGTAGTATCACCTCAGTAACCCACCAGCATTTT

v_gene: TRBV6-5
d_gene: TRBD2
abundance: .
j_gene: TRBJ2-1
CDR3aa: CASSRTSGSENEQFF
CDR3nt: TGTGCCAGCAGCCGGACTAGCGGGAGTGAGAATGAGCAGTTCTTC

v_gene: TRBV18
d_gene: .
abundance: once
j_gene: TRBJ1-1
CDR3aa: CASSPSSGQRMNTEAFF
CDR3nt: TGTGCCAGCTCACCAAGTTCTGGACAGAGAATGAACACTGAAGCTTTCTTT

v_gene: TRBV10-2
d_gene: .
abundance: .
j_gene: TRBJ1-5
CDR3aa: CASSGQFNQPQHF
CDR3nt: TGCGCCAGCAGCGGACAGTTCAATCAGCCCCAGCATTTT

v_gene: TRBV2
d_gene: .
abundance: .
j_gene: TRBJ1-2
CDR3aa: CASRAESGHGYTF
CDR3nt: TGTGCCAGCAGGGCCGAATCAGGGCATGGCTACACCTTC

v_gene: TRBV6-5
d_gene: TRBD1
abundance: .
j_gene: TRBJ1-1
CDR3aa: CASSYQQGWTTEAFF
CDR3nt: TGTGCCAGCAGTTACCAACAGGGGTGGACCACTGAAGCTTTCTTT

v_gene: TRBV5-1
d_gene: TRBD1
abundance: few
j_gene: TRBJ2-2
CDR3aa: CASSWDRGGGELFF
CDR3nt: TGCGCCAGCAGCTGGGACAGGGGCGGCGGGGAGCTGTTTTTT

v_gene: TRBV5-1
d_gene: TRBD1
abundance: .
j_gene: TRBJ1-4
CDR3aa: CASSLSGTGVGEKLFF
CDR3nt: TGCGCCAGCAGCTTGAGTGGGACAGGGGTCGGGGAAAAACTGTTTTTT

v_gene: TRBV28
d_gene: TRBD2
abundance: .
j_gene: TRBJ2-1
CDR3aa: CASSVSGSTRGGQFF
CDR3nt: TGTGCCAGCAGTGTCAGCGGGAGTACCCGCGGGGGGCAGTTCTTC

v_gene: TRBV2
d_gene: TRBD2
abundance: .
j_gene: TRBJ2-7
CDR3aa: CASRDLAGGYEQYF
CDR3nt: TGTGCCAGCAGGGACCTAGCGGGGGGCTACGAGCAGTACTTC

v_gene: TRBV24-1
d_gene: TRBD2
abundance: .
j_gene: TRBJ2-3
CDR3aa: CATSDPTSGSGADTQYF
CDR3nt: TGTGCCACCAGTGATCCGACTAGCGGGAGTGGGGCAGATACGCAGTATTTT

v_gene: TRBV11-2
d_gene: TRBD1
abundance: .
j_gene: TRBJ2-5
CDR3aa: CASRPPPGTGVGETQYF
CDR3nt: TGTGCCAGCAGACCTCCCCCCGGGACAGGGGTAGGAGAGACCCAGTACTTC

v_gene: TRBV6-5
d_gene: .
abundance: .
j_gene: TRBJ2-3
CDR3aa: CASSYRSSSTDTQYF
CDR3nt: TGTGCCAGCAGTTACCGCAGTAGCAGCACAGATACGCAGTATTTT

v_gene: TRBV5-1
d_gene: TRBD1
abundance: .
j_gene: TRBJ1-3
CDR3aa: CASSLQGAHGNTIYF
CDR3nt: TGCGCCAGCAGCTTGCAGGGGGCGCACGGAAACACCATATATTTT

v_gene: TRBV20-1
d_gene: .
abundance: once
j_gene: TRBJ2-7
CDR3aa: CSARRAYEQYF
CDR3nt: TGCAGTGCTAGAAGAGCCTACGAGCAGTACTTC

v_gene: TRBV2
d_gene: .
abundance: .
j_gene: TRBJ2-2
CDR3aa: CASSEQGNGELFF
CDR3nt: TGTGCCAGCAGCGAGCAGGGGAACGGGGAGCTGTTTTTT

v_gene: TRBV9
d_gene: TRBD2
abundance: .
j_gene: TRBJ2-1
CDR3aa: CASSVRREGSYNEQFF
CDR3nt: TGTGCCAGCAGCGTACGGCGGGAGGGCTCCTACAATGAGCAGTTCTTC

v_gene: TRBV19
d_gene: TRBD1
abundance: .
j_gene: TRBJ2-1
CDR3aa: CASSPGQGANEQFF
CDR3nt: TGTGCCAGTTCCCCGGGACAGGGGGCAAATGAGCAGTTCTTC

v_gene: TRBV5-4
d_gene: TRBD2
abundance: .
j_gene: TRBJ2-1
CDR3aa: CASSHLGLAGVGEQFF
CDR3nt: TGTGCCAGCAGCCATCTCGGACTAGCGGGAGTTGGTGAGCAGTTCTTC

v_gene: TRBV7-9
d_gene: TRBD1
abundance: .
j_gene: TRBJ1-1
CDR3aa: CASSYARQGTGEAFF
CDR3nt: TGTGCCAGCAGCTACGCTCGACAGGGCACCGGTGAAGCTTTCTTT

v_gene: TRBV18
d_gene: TRBD1
abundance: .
j_gene: TRBJ1-2
CDR3aa: CASSPETGGAFGYTF
CDR3nt: TGTGCCAGCTCACCAGAGACAGGGGGCGCGTTTGGCTACACCTTC

v_gene: TRBV2
d_gene: TRBD1
abundance: .
j_gene: TRBJ1-4
CDR3aa: CASSAGQGVGNEKLFF
CDR3nt: TGTGCCAGCAGTGCGGGACAGGGTGTCGGGAATGAAAAACTGTTTTTT